Sequencing of this TCR beta chain was carried out in a study of PD-1 blockade in classical Hodgkin lymphoma. The study, taken as a whole, reports: When set against healthy donors, newly diagnosed patients were reported to show lower baseline TCR diversity.

The time point is: cycle 4 day 1 (C4D1), after around six weeks of nivolumab. There was relapse after autologous stem cell transplantation in every patient, and there was variation in brentuximab vedotin exposure. Magnetic negative selection isolated CD8+ T cells from thawed PBMCs. In this sample, this clone turned up once. Antigen: not known. TCRdb's table, derived via immunoSEQ multiplex PCR, lists solely in-frame clones and lacks some. In the table there are roughly 20,000 clones, 84% of which are singletons. Sequencing was performed on CD8+ T cells from blood, taken before the fourth cycle of nivolumab. The TCR originated in a human donor with classical Hodgkin lymphoma.

CDR3 loop: CASSLLVVTGGEEISNQPQHF. CDR3 nucleotides: TGTGCCAGCAGTTTATTGGTTGTAACAGGGGGCGAGGAGATTAGCAATCAGCCCCAGCATTTT. V usage is TRBV28 and J usage is TRBJ1-5; 9 bases fit TRBD1. The V gene end was trimmed by 1 base and the J gene end by 0 bases; junction bases not matched to a gene: 16. Germline loops: CDR1 MDHEN, CDR2 SYDVKM. The CDR3 totals 21 residues.